Each of the 4 T cell receptor beta chains below was sequenced from the same sample in a study of blood T cell repertoires in COVID-19. TCRdb's copy holds only in-frame clones and misses some; the assay was immunoSEQ multiplex PCR. The sample includes approximately 98,000 clones, 70% to 90% of them seen just once. The sequencing sample was made of peripheral blood. The receptors come from a man between 60 and 70 years old with acute or convalescent COVID-19.

In the case of this clone: In the same sample, other DNA sequences code for this CDR3. The genes are TRBV5-4 and TRBJ2-5; 8 bases are shared with TRBD2. V lost 0 bases, J lost 2 bases, and 0 bases stayed unmatched. The V gene's germline CDR1 is SGHNT and CDR2 YYREEE (reference sequence). This CDR3 is built from 14 residues. The CDR3 nucleotides read TGTGCCAGCAGCTTGGCGGGGGGGCAAGAGACCCAGTACTTC. Residues: CASSLAGGQETQYF.

This chain joins TRBV6-5 and TRBJ2-2; D might be TRBD2 (6 bases). This CDR3 is 15 amino acids long. Germline-derived CDR1 and CDR2 are MNHEY and SVGAGI. Trimming removed 6 bases at V and 6 bases at J, with 17 bases between. The CDR3 here is CASRARDPGAGELFF. The CDR3, as DNA: TGTGCCAGCAGGGCCCGGGACCCGGGGGCCGGGGAGCTGTTTTTT.

This clone was counted only a few times. The chain has TRBV15 and TRBJ1-5; D is possibly TRBD1 (5 bases). Trimming left V 1 base short and J 5 bases short, with 15 bases between. The CDR3 is 16 residues long. The V gene's germline CDR1 is LNHNV and CDR2 YYDKDF (reference sequence). Here the CDR3 DNA reads TGTGCCACCAGCAGAGGGCTCGACAGCGTCGATCAGCCCCAGCATTTT. This translates into CATSRGLDSVDQPQHF. Combining the CDR3 with reference TRBV15 and TRBJ1-5 gives the whole variable domain DAMVIQNPRYQVTQFGKPVTLSCSQTLNHNVMYWYQQKSSQAPKLLFHYYDKDFNNEADTPDNFQSRRPNTSFCFLDIRSPGLGDTAMYLCATSRGLDSVDQPQHFGDGTRLSIL.

This chain connects TRBV5-1 to TRBJ2-7; 14 bases fit TRBD2. V was pared by 4 bases and J by 6 bases, with 6 bases of the junction left unmatched. The CDR3 spans 15 residues. Germline CDR1 reads SGHRS; CDR2 reads YFSETQ. CDR3: CASSLTSGGAAEQYF. The CDR3, as DNA: TGCGCCAGCAGCCTGACTAGCGGGGGGGCCGCCGAGCAGTACTTC.